A few counts support the clone carrying this T cell receptor (beta chain). What it binds is not known. The data belong to a study of T-cell memory formation after mild COVID-19. Broader study findings: Contracting clones, day 15 to 85, had balanced CD4/CD8, and later expanders favored CD4+.

The CDR3 runs 15 residues. Per the germline V gene, CDR1 is SGHKS and CDR2 is YYEKEE (reference sequence). Trimming shortened V by 3 bases and J by 2 bases, and 9 bases separated the two germline ends. One entry per CDR3 protein results from TCRdb running MiXCR on the 5' RACE reads. The sample holds some 340,000 distinct CDR3 sequences; 13% are singletons and the top ten take about 21%. Source material: PBMCs or a T cell subset sorted from them (not recorded which). The gene calls are TRBV5-5 and TRBJ1-6; D is undetermined. The source is a man between 18 and 29 years old who had mild COVID-19 (a few samples of this study predate the infection). Cell type and time point are not known. The CDR3 bases are TGTGCCAGCAGCTCCGGAGGCGCCTATAATTCACCCCTCCACTTT. It encodes CASSSGGAYNSPLHF.